The clone carrying this T cell receptor beta chain was seen a few times. Its specificity is not known. The sample belongs to a study of post-analysis software for immune sequencing data. Findings of the study overall: There were about five TRBV segments more frequent in patients than controls, and TRBV5-6, TRBV5-1 and TRBV20-1 were among them.

Included in the TCR beta cDNA libraries were unique molecular identifiers. MiXCR, run by TCRdb on the PCR reads, gives a single entry per CDR3 protein. The sample includes hundreds of thousands of distinct CDR3 sequences, around 64% of them seen just once. V lost 4 bases to trimming and J lost 2 bases; unmatched junction nucleotides: 4. This CDR3 is 14 amino acids long. CDR1 and CDR2 (germline): ENHRY, SYGVKD. Sequences were obtained from blood. The sequence derives from a girl aged 2-15 years with multiple sclerosis. V is TRBV10-3 and J is TRBJ1-2; 7 bases fit TRBD1. The chain's CDR3 is CAISGSTGNYGYTF. The CDR3 DNA is TGTGCCATCAGTGGATCGACAGGGAACTATGGCTACACCTTC.